The clone carrying this T cell receptor beta chain was observed at least ten times. The data were taken from a study of T cells in Graves' hyperthyroidism and ophthalmopathy. The CDR3 regions of TCR beta were amplified from RNA transcripts. HTBI primers were the set used in a first-round RT-PCR of the TCR CDR3. TCRdb redid the calling of the multiplex PCR reads with MiXCR, one entry per CDR3 protein. The table records under 350,000 distinct CDR3 sequences, 21% of them present only once. Germline V gene sequence: CDR1 MDHEN, CDR2 SYDVKM. The CDR3 sequence is 12 residues long. V gave up 4 bases and J gave up 8 bases, with 9 bases separating them.

The clonotype comes from a woman between 50 and 59 years old with Graves' hyperthyroidism. V gene TRBV28 combines with J gene TRBJ2-1, with D hard to call. Material: blood. The CDR3 reads CASSSRPHEQFF. The CDR3 DNA is TGTGCCAGCAGTTCTCGCCCCCATGAGCAGTTCTTC. The full variable domain, rest sourced from reference TRBV28 and TRBJ2-1, is DVKVTQSSRYLVKRTGEKVFLECVQDMDHENMFWYRQDPGLGLRLIYFSYDVKMKEKGDIPEGYSVSREKKERFSLILESASTNQTSMYLCASSSRPHEQFFGPGTRLTVL.